Shown below are 32 T cell receptor beta chains from a single sample sequenced in a study of low-dose radiotherapy and immunotherapy resistance in tumors. Covering alpha and beta chains, TRAV- and TRBV-specific primers were used for the first-strand cDNA. Over roughly 19 PCR cycles, TCRs were amplified from a constant-region primer and V-primer adapter. TCRdb itself ran the reads through MiXCR, one entry per CDR3 protein. This table has some 15,000 distinct CDR3 sequences, roughly 50% appearing once. These receptors all stem from a human donor with advanced metastatic prostate, ovarian, gallbladder or colorectal cancer (not recorded which). This table probably holds off-target reads from a library built for another chain.

This chain uses TRBV20-1 with TRBJ2-1; D ambiguous. This CDR3 region has 15 residues. Germline V gene data show CDR1 as DFQATT and CDR2 as SNEGSKA (reference sequence). The V end was cut by 3 bases, the J end by 1 base, with 13 bases between. This CDR3 reads CSASLMAQSYNEQFF. The CDR3 coding sequence is TGCAGTGCTAGTCTCATGGCGCAATCCTACAATGAGCAGTTCTTC.

This chain links TRBV20-1 with TRBJ1-1; D is unclear. This CDR3 spans 11 amino acids. The germline gives CDR1 DFQATT, CDR2 SNEGSKA (reference sequence). Trimming removed 5 bases from V and 7 bases from J, with 11 bases in between. The CDR3 spells CSARQRYEAFF. CDR3 DNA sequence: TGCAGTGCTCGGCAGAGGTATGAAGCTTTCTTT.

The rearrangement links TRBV15 to TRBJ2-3, with D maybe TRBD1 (5 bases). The CDR3 extends over 13 amino acids. Germline V gene lookup returns CDR1 LNHNV and CDR2 YYDKDF (reference sequence). V was trimmed by 6 bases and J by 1 base, leaving 8 bases between them. The chain's CDR3 is CATRDTGTDTQYF. The CDR3 nucleotides read TGTGCCACCAGGGACACTGGCACAGATACGCAGTATTTT.

The chain recombines TRBV5-4 with TRBJ2-3, with TRBD2 matching 9 bases. Germline-derived CDR1 and CDR2 are SGHNT and YYREEE (reference sequence). Losses at the gene ends were 6 bases for V and 2 bases for J; bases not matched to a gene: 7. CDR3 length equals 15 residues. CDR3 in DNA: TGTGCCAGCATCAGGGGCGGGGGGGCCACAGATACGCAGTATTTT. Translated, it gives CASIRGGGATDTQYF.

The chain combines TRBV7-9 with TRBJ1-5; D is unresolved. Trimming pared 4 bases from V and 9 bases from J, leaving 19 bases between. CDR3 length: 15 amino acids. Germline V lookup: CDR1 SEHNR, CDR2 FQNEAQ (reference sequence). The CDR3, as DNA: TGTGCCAGCAGCTATGGTGGGGTGGGAATCCGGCCCCAGCATTTT. Residues: CASSYGGVGIRPQHF. Based on the CDR3 plus reference TRBV7-9 and TRBJ1-5, the full variable domain is DTGVSQNPRHKITKRGQNVTFRCDPISEHNRLYWYRQTLGQGPEFLTYFQNEAQLEKSRLLSDRFSAERPKGSFSTLEIQRTEQGDSAMYLCASSYGGVGIRPQHFGDGTRLSIL.

The V gene is TRBV7-1, the J gene TRBJ2-3; TRBD1 might be the D (7 bases). TRBV7-1 is an ORF for which the function is uncertain. CDR3 length: 14 amino acids. CDR3 in amino acids: CADEGAGCTDTQYF. CDR3 nucleotides: TGTGCGGACGAGGGGGCGGGGTGCACAGATACGCAGTATTTT.

The chain carries TRBV9 and TRBJ2-3, with no clear D. V dropped 3 bases and J dropped 5 bases, with 13 bases sitting between them. CDR1 and CDR2 (germline): SGDLS, YYNGEE. The length of the CDR3 is 14 residues. The CDR3: CASSANRGEDTQYF. CDR3 bases: TGTGCCAGCAGCGCCAACCGAGGAGAAGATACGCAGTATTTT.

The chain is built from TRBV20-1 and TRBJ2-3, with TRBD2 matching 10 bases. Germline CDR1 and CDR2: DFQATT and SNEGSKA (reference sequence). The CDR3 contains 15 residues. Trimming at V came to 1 base and at J to 1 base, leaving 2 bases not matched to a gene. The CDR3 region is CSARAGTSGTDTQYF. The CDR3 DNA follows: TGCAGTGCTAGAGCCGGGACTAGCGGCACAGATACGCAGTATTTT.

This chain joins TRBV12-3 or TRBV12-4 and TRBJ2-2; 7 positions match TRBD1. The CDR3 runs to 15 residues. Trimming at V came to 7 bases and at J to 1 base, leaving 6 bases not matched to a gene. The CDR3 reads CASNLQGLNTGELFF. For the CDR3, the DNA is TGTGCCAGCAATCTACAGGGGCTGAACACCGGGGAGCTGTTTTTT.

The chain employs TRBV12-3 or TRBV12-4 and TRBJ2-7; possible D gene TRBD2, 6 bases. The CDR3 covers 10 residues. The ends were cut back, 8 bases at V and 6 bases at J, with 8 bases in the middle. CDR3 nucleotides: TGTGCCAGCGGGGGGACCGAGCAGTACTTC. This translates into CASGGTEQYF.

The CDR3 DNA follows: TGTGCCAGCAGCTTGGATGACGGGCTTACGAGGTCACCCCTCCACTTT. Translation: CASSLDDGLTRSPLHF. J is TRBJ1-6 and V is TRBV5-4, with no clear D. Deletions cut 0 bases from V and 10 bases from J, with 17 bases between. This CDR3 is built from 16 residues. CDR1 is SGHNT, CDR2 YYREEE, per germline (reference sequence).

The chain carries TRBV6-5 and TRBJ1-6, with TRBD1 matching over 11 bases. CDR1 and CDR2 from the germline V gene are MNHEY and SVGAGI. V shed 3 bases, J shed 6 bases, and the junction held 10 bases outside the gene matches. The CDR3 has 18 amino acids. CDR3 residues: CASSYRPGTGGRNSPLHF. CDR3 nucleotides: TGTGCCAGCAGTTATCGTCCCGGGACAGGGGGGCGTAATTCACCCCTCCACTTT.

This chain joins TRBV12-3 or TRBV12-4 and TRBJ2-1; TRBD2 matches at 9 bases. With 1 base clipped from V and 6 bases from J, the junction kept 1 base outside the gene matches. This CDR3 has 14 residues. This chain's CDR3 is CASSLGTSANEQFF. CDR3 coding DNA: TGTGCCAGCAGTTTAGGGACTAGCGCCAATGAGCAGTTCTTC.

The table lists this clonotype with a few counts. CDR3 coding DNA: TGTGCCAGCAGTATCCGGGACGGAAGCGTAGAGCAGTACTTC. It specifies CASSIRDGSVEQYF. The J gene is TRBJ2-7, the V gene TRBV2, with D perhaps given as TRBD1 or TRBD2 (5 bases each). Germline V gives CDR1 SNHLY, CDR2 FYNNEI. The CDR3 runs to 14 residues. V gave up 5 bases and J gave up 7 bases, with 18 bases separating them.

J is TRBJ2-1 and V is TRBV28, with a tentative D call TRBD2 (6 bases). The germline V and J ends were trimmed by 5 bases and 0 bases, with 26 bases remaining between them. Looked up from germline, CDR1 is MDHEN and CDR2 is SYDVKM. This CDR3 spans 20 amino acids. CDR3 sequence: CASSTADSFRSAGSYNEQFF. CDR3 nucleotide sequence: TGTGCCAGCAGTACCGCGGACTCTTTCAGATCAGCGGGCTCCTACAATGAGCAGTTCTTC.

J is TRBJ2-4 and V is TRBV20-1; 8 positions match TRBD1. CDR1 DFQATT and CDR2 SNEGSKA come from the germline V gene (reference sequence). The CDR3 totals 13 residues. Losses at the gene ends were 1 base for V and 5 bases for J; bases not matched to a gene: 1. Written as DNA, the CDR3 is TGCAGTGCTAGAGGGACAGGGCAAAACATTCAGTACTTC. It is translated as CSARGTGQNIQYF.

In this sample, this clonotype turned up a few times. The chain uses TRBV19 and TRBJ2-6; D may be TRBD1 (6 bases). The germline CDR1 and CDR2 sequences are LNHDA and SQIVND (reference sequence). V was cut by 4 bases and J by 0 bases, with 10 bases left in between. The CDR3 runs to 16 residues. The chain's CDR3 is CASSSGGHSGANVLTF. The CDR3 DNA follows: TGTGCCAGTAGTAGTGGGGGACACTCTGGGGCCAACGTCCTGACTTTC.

The chain links TRBV4-2 to TRBJ2-3, with TRBD2 matching 10 bases. From germline, CDR1 is LGHNA and CDR2 YNFKEQ. The V gene end was trimmed by 2 bases and the J gene end by 2 bases; junction bases not matched to a gene: 10. CDR3 size: 18 residues. CDR3 DNA sequence: TGTGCCAGCAGCCAATCGTCGGCAGCGGGGGGGGTCACAGATACGCAGTATTTT. This codes for CASSQSSAAGGVTDTQYF.

A few counts support this clonotype. This chain uses TRBV4-2 with TRBJ1-3, with D possibly matching TRBD1 (6 bases). V dropped 2 bases and J dropped 4 bases, with 9 bases sitting between them. Per the germline V gene, CDR1 is LGHNA and CDR2 is YNFKEQ. The CDR3 contains 14 residues. This CDR3 reads CASSQRGSGNTIYF. The CDR3 bases are TGTGCCAGCAGCCAAAGGGGGTCAGGAAACACCATATATTTT.

This clonotype appeared a few times. The J gene is TRBJ1-2, the V gene TRBV4-2, with 7 bases identical to TRBD1. Germline lookup yields CDR1 LGHNA and CDR2 YNFKEQ. J was trimmed by 3 bases and V by 1 base; bases with no gene match: 5. This CDR3 region has 15 residues. In DNA, the CDR3 is TGTGCCAGCAGCCAAGTACAGGGGATCGACTATGGCTACACCTTC. It codes for CASSQVQGIDYGYTF.

This clonotype was counted between two and nine times. This chain links TRBV5-1 with TRBJ2-1, with no clear D. CDR1 SGHRS and CDR2 YFSETQ come from the germline V gene. CDR3 length: 15 amino acids. V was pared by 0 bases and J by 2 bases, with 9 bases between. CDR3 loop: CASSLGPGAYNEQFF. In DNA, the CDR3 is TGCGCCAGCAGCTTGGGGCCAGGCGCCTACAATGAGCAGTTCTTC.

The chain employs TRBV28 and TRBJ2-7; 7 nucleotides line up with TRBD2. The CDR3 is 17 amino acids. The junction had 14 bases not matched to a gene; V was cut back by 2 bases and J by 4 bases. Germline CDR1 and CDR2: MDHEN and SYDVKM. The CDR3 loop reads CASSLPTSAGGQYEQYF. CDR3 coding DNA: TGTGCCAGCAGTTTACCCACTAGCGCCGGAGGGCAGTACGAGCAGTACTTC.

With respect to this clonotype: The germline gene is not matched at one end of the junction; a read error may be the cause. Here the CDR3 DNA reads TGTGCTGTGGAGGCGGACACCAATGCAGGCAAATCAACCTTT. The encoded protein is CAVEADTNAGKSTF. The V call is TRBV18, the J call TRBJ1-6; a weak D match, TRBD1 (5 bases). CDR3 size: 14 residues. Germline values: CDR1 KGHSH, CDR2 LQKENI.

In its sample, this clonotype was seen a few times. V usage is TRBV5-1 and J usage is TRBJ1-1; D ambiguous. Trimming took off 4 bases at V and 7 bases at J, with 17 bases between the two ends. Germline V CDR1 and CDR2: SGHRS, YFSETQ. The CDR3 extends over 14 amino acids. CDR3 protein: CASSLDPPVGEAFF. The CDR3, as DNA: TGCGCCAGCAGCCTCGACCCCCCGGTCGGTGAAGCTTTCTTT.

In this sample, this clonotype turned up a few times. The J gene is TRBJ2-1, the V gene TRBV20-1; TRBD2 agrees at 9 bases. This CDR3 is built from 12 residues. The germline V gene has CDR1 DFQATT and CDR2 SNEGSKA (reference sequence). After removal of 7 bases from V and 15 bases from J, the junction contained 13 bases not matched to a gene. CDR3 sequence (DNA): TGCAGTGTCCGACAGACTAGCGGAGGGTTGTTCTTC. Its protein product is CSVRQTSGGLFF.

This clonotype was picked up a small number of times. V gene TRBV5-1 combines with J gene TRBJ2-7; TRBD1 agrees at 10 bases. The CDR3 sequence is 15 residues long. V lost 0 bases and J lost 3; bases outside the gene matches: 3. CDR1 is SGHRS and CDR2 is YFSETQ in the germline V gene. CDR3 protein: CASSLGGTGDYEQYF. The CDR3 region has the DNA TGCGCCAGCAGCTTGGGCGGGACAGGGGACTACGAGCAGTACTTC.

The chain combines TRBV2 with TRBJ1-5; D call uncertain. The CDR3 contains 15 residues. The germline gives CDR1 SNHLY, CDR2 FYNNEI. V was clipped by 6 bases and J by 1 base, with 13 bases between them. Here the CDR3 reads CASREKDLSNQPQHF. As DNA, the CDR3 is TGTGCCAGCAGGGAGAAGGATTTAAGCAATCAGCCCCAGCATTTT. Looking up the rest from reference TRBV2 and TRBJ1-5 gives the full variable domain: EPEVTQTPSHQVTQMGQEVILRCVPISNHLYFYWYRQILGQKVEFLVSFYNNEISEKSEIFDDQFSVERPDGSNFTLKIRSTKLEDSAMYFCASREKDLSNQPQHFGDGTRLSIL.

This clonotype appeared once. The rearrangement uses TRBV5-1 and TRBJ2-2; D may be TRBD1 (5 bases). The CDR3 is 14 amino acids. The germline V gene encodes CDR1 SGHRS and CDR2 YFSETQ. V was cut by 0 bases and J by 4 bases, with 7 bases left in between. The CDR3 bases are TGCGCCAGCAGCTTGGGACAGTCCACCGGGGAGCTGTTTTTT. It codes for CASSLGQSTGELFF.

The V gene is TRBV4-1, the J gene TRBJ2-3; TRBD2 might be the D (6 bases). This CDR3 comprises 16 residues. Germline values: CDR1 MGHRA, CDR2 YSYEKL. Trimming removed 4 bases from V and 0 bases from J, with 14 bases in between. The CDR3 reads CASSRGGDFSTDTQYF. CDR3 nucleotides: TGCGCCAGCAGCCGCGGCGGGGACTTTAGCACAGATACGCAGTATTTT.

The rearrangement joins TRBV28 to TRBJ1-6; D is possibly TRBD1 (6 bases). CDR1 is MDHEN, CDR2 SYDVKM, per germline. The CDR3 totals 15 residues. V was shortened by 5 bases and J by 7 bases, with 15 bases between the two germline ends. CDR3 in DNA: TGTGCCAGCAGTAATACACAGGGCCCCAATTCACCCCTCCACTTT. Protein: CASSNTQGPNSPLHF.

V is TRBV6-2 or TRBV6-3 and J is TRBJ2-6, with TRBD1 identical over 9 bases. In germline, CDR1 is MNHEY, CDR2 SVGEGT. The ends lost 5 bases at V and 0 bases at J; junction bases unmatched: 8. The CDR3 sequence is 18 residues long. The CDR3, as DNA: TGTGCCAGCAGTAAGGGGACAGGGACCACCTCTGGGGCCAACGTCCTGACTTTC. Residues: CASSKGTGTTSGANVLTF.

The rearrangement links TRBV28 to TRBJ2-7; D is perhaps TRBD2 (5 bases). The V end lost 3 bases, the J end lost 0 bases, and 9 bases lay between the germline ends. CDR1 and CDR2 from the germline V gene are MDHEN and SYDVKM. There are 14 residues in the CDR3. CDR3 nucleotide sequence: TGTGCCAGCAGTTTGTTCGGACTCTCCTACGAGCAGTACTTC. This codes for CASSLFGLSYEQYF.